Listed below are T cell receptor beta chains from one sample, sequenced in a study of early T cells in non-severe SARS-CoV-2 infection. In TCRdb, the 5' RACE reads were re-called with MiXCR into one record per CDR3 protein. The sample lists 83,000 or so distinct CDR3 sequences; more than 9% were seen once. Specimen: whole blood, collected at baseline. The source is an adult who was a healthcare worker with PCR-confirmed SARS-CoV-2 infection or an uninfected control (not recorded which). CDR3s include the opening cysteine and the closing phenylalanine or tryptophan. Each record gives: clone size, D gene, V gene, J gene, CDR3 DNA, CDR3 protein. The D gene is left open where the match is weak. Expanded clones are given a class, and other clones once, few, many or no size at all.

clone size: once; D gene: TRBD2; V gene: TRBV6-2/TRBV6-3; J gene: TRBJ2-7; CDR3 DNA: TGTGCCAGCACCCTCGGACTAGCGGGAGGGGCATCCTACGAGCAGTACTTC; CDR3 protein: CASTLGLAGGASYEQYF
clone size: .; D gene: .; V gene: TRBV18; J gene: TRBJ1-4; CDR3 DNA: TGTGCCAGCTCACCACGTCTCTATGAAAAACTGTTTTTT; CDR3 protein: CASSPRLYEKLFF
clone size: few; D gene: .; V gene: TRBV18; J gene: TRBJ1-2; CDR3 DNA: TGTGCCAGCTCACCACCGGGGAAGCTAGTCACCTTC; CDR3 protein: CASSPPGKLVTF
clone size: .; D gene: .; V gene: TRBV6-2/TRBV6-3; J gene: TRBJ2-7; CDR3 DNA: TGTGCCAGCAGTTACTCCGGGGGCCCGGGGGCGTCCGAGTCCTTC; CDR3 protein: CASSYSGGPGASESF
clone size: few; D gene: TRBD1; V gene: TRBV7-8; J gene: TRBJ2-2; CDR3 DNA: TGTGCCAGCAGCTCCTCGACAGGGGGCGGGGAGCTGTTTTTT; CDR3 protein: CASSSSTGGGELFF
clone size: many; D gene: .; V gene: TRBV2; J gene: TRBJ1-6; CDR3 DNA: TGTGCCAGCACGGGGGACCCAGATTCACCCCTCCACTTT; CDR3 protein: CASTGDPDSPLHF
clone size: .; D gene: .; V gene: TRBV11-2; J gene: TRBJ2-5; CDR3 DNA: TGTGCCAGCAGCTTGGCGGGACCAGAGACCCAGTACTTC; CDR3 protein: CASSLAGPETQYF
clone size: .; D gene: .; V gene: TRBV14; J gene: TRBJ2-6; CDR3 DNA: TGTGCCAGCAGCCTACGGACGGGCCTCTCTGGGGCCAACGTCCTGACTTTC; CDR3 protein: CASSLRTGLSGANVLTF
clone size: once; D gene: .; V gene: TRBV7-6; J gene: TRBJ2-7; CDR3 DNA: TGTGCCAGCAGCTTAGAAGCAGGGGACTACGAGCAGTACTTC; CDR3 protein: CASSLEAGDYEQYF
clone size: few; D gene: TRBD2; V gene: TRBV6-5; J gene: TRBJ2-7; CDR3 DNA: TGTGCCAGCAGTTACTCGGGACTAGCGGGAGGCGAGCAGTACTTC; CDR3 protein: CASSYSGLAGGEQYF
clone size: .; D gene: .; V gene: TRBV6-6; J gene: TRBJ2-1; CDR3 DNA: TGTGCCAGCAAAAGGGTCTTTCAGTACAATGAGCAGTTCTTC; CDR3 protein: CASKRVFQYNEQFF
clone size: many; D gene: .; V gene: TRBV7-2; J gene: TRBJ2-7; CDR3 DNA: TGTGCCAGCAGCTTTGGGTCGGGTATGGGAGAGCAGTACTTC; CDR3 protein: CASSFGSGMGEQYF
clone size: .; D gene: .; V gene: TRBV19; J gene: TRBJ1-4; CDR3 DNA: TGTGCCAGTATCGACCAGCATGAAAAACTGTTTTTT; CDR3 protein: CASIDQHEKLFF
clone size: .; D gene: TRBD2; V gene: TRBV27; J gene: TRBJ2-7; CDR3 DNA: TGTGCCAGCAGTTTCCGAGCGGGGTCGGGGGAGCAGTACTTC; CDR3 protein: CASSFRAGSGEQYF